Following are 12 T cell receptor beta chains from one sample sequenced in a study of shared clonotypes between healthy human individuals. TCRdb's copy holds only in-frame clones and misses some; the assay was immunoSEQ multiplex PCR. In the table there are approximately 400,000 clones, 90% to 97% of which are singletons. The sequencing input was memory CD8+ T cells sorted from blood. The subset: CD45RO+ cells pooled with CCR7-negative TemRA cells. These receptors originate from a man aged 30-40 years in good health.

The J gene is TRBJ2-7, the V gene TRBV4-2, with TRBD2 matching 10 bases. CDR1 LGHNA and CDR2 YNFKEQ come from the germline V gene. Trimming cost V 0 bases and J 4 bases; bases outside gene matches: 6. The CDR3 covers 16 residues. CDR3 bases: TGTGCCAGCAGCCAAGACCTGACTAGCGGGCTATACGAGCAGTACTTC. Its protein is CASSQDLTSGLYEQYF.

The chain links TRBV6-1 to TRBJ1-2; D perhaps matches TRBD1 (5 bases). Germline V gene sequence: CDR1 MNHNS, CDR2 SASEGT. Trimming pared 3 bases from V and 4 bases from J, leaving 6 bases between. This CDR3 is built from 12 residues. The DNA for the CDR3 is TGTGCCAGCAGTGACCAGGGCTATGGCTACACCTTC. Residues: CASSDQGYGYTF.

This chain joins TRBV28 and TRBJ2-7; 8 nucleotides align to TRBD2. CDR1 MDHEN and CDR2 SYDVKM come from the germline V gene. With V trimmed by 5 bases and J by 1 base, 7 bases remained unmatched. The CDR3 contains 15 residues. The CDR3 DNA is TGTGCCAGCAGTCTGCGGGGGGTATCGTCCTACGAGCAGTACTTC. Amino acids: CASSLRGVSSYEQYF.

V usage is TRBV7-6 and J usage is TRBJ2-2; TRBD2 aligns across 16 bases. V shed 5 bases and J 5 bases; nucleotides not matched to a gene: 8. Germline-derived CDR1 and CDR2 are SGHVS and FNYEAQ. The CDR3 runs 18 residues. The CDR3 sequence: CASSLGLAGGPRTGELFF. CDR3 nucleotides: TGTGCCAGCAGCCTGGGACTAGCGGGAGGGCCGCGGACCGGGGAGCTGTTTTTT. Using reference TRBV7-6 and TRBJ2-2 for the parts outside the CDR3, the full variable domain is GAGVSQSPRYKVTKRGQDVALRCDPISGHVSLYWYRQALGQGPEFLTYFNYEAQQDKSGLPNDRFSAERPEGSISTLTIQRTEQRDSAMYRCASSLGLAGGPRTGELFFGEGSRLTVL.

The rearrangement uses TRBV5-1 and TRBJ2-7; 8 bases align to TRBD2. There are 17 residues in the CDR3. Germline V gives CDR1 SGHRS, CDR2 YFSETQ. V shed 0 bases and J 0 bases; nucleotides not matched to a gene: 8. For the CDR3, the DNA is TGCGCCAGCAGCTTGGCGGCTAGCGGGCCCATCTCCTACGAGCAGTACTTC. Translation gives CASSLAASGPISYEQYF.

CDR3 region: CASSDTGRKTYGYTF. In DNA, the CDR3 is TGTGCCAGCAGTGATACAGGGAGAAAGACCTATGGCTACACCTTC. The chain uses TRBV6-6 and TRBJ1-2; weak D call: TRBD1 (6 bases). CDR1 is MNHNY, CDR2 SVGAGI, per germline (reference sequence). The CDR3 sequence is 15 residues long. V lost 5 bases to trimming and J lost 4 bases, with 17 bases between them.

The rearrangement joins TRBV28 to TRBJ2-3, with D possibly called TRBD1 or TRBD2 (5 bases each). The V and J ends lost 4 bases and 2 bases respectively, with 13 bases between them. CDR1 is MDHEN and CDR2 is SYDVKM in the germline V gene. The CDR3 totals 15 residues. The CDR3 spells CASSSSRGSTDTQYF. In DNA form, the CDR3 reads TGTGCCAGCAGTTCCTCTCGGGGCTCCACAGATACGCAGTATTTT.

The V gene is TRBV7-2, the J gene TRBJ2-5; D is ambiguous. This CDR3 contains 14 residues. V was trimmed by 1 base and J by 5 bases, leaving 11 bases between them. In germline, CDR1 is SGHTA, CDR2 FQGNSA. The CDR3, as DNA: TGTGCCAGCAGCTTAGAGGTAGCACGGGAGACCCAGTACTTC. Its translation is CASSLEVARETQYF.

This chain links TRBV7-9 with TRBJ2-1; 8 positions agree with TRBD1. In germline, CDR1 is SEHNR, CDR2 FQNEAQ (reference sequence). The CDR3 sequence is 13 residues long. V was clipped by 4 bases and J by 6 bases; unmatched bases: 2. Here the CDR3 DNA reads TGTGCCAGCAGCTCCACAGGGGGCAATGAGCAGTTCTTC. This gives the protein CASSSTGGNEQFF. Supplemented by reference TRBV7-9 and TRBJ2-1, the full variable domain reads DTGVSQNPRHKITKRGQNVTFRCDPISEHNRLYWYRQTLGQGPEFLTYFQNEAQLEKSRLLSDRFSAERPKGSFSTLEIQRTEQGDSAMYLCASSSTGGNEQFFGPGTRLTVL.

The V call is TRBV7-9, the J call TRBJ2-3; tentative D call: TRBD1 (6 bases). The CDR3 contains 13 residues. From germline, CDR1 is SEHNR and CDR2 FQNEAQ (reference sequence). Trimming cost V 4 bases and J 4 bases, with 9 bases left between them. CDR3 protein: CASSSQGPDTQYF. The CDR3 bases are TGTGCCAGCAGCTCCCAGGGGCCAGATACGCAGTATTTT.

This chain uses TRBV28 with TRBJ2-2, with D tentatively TRBD1 (6 bases). This CDR3 is built from 15 residues. CDR1 and CDR2 (germline): MDHEN, SYDVKM. V was shortened by 6 bases and J by 1 base, with 12 bases between the two germline ends. CDR3 amino acids: CASRSGQMNTGELFF. CDR3 DNA: TGTGCCAGCAGGTCGGGACAAATGAACACCGGGGAGCTGTTTTTT.

V and J are TRBV6-1 and TRBJ2-7, with D possibly being TRBD1 or TRBD2 (5 bases each). V dropped 9 bases and J dropped 6 bases, with 15 bases sitting between them. This CDR3 has 12 residues. Germline V lookup: CDR1 MNHNS, CDR2 SASEGT. CDR3 nucleotide sequence: TGTGCCAGTAGGGAATGGGGGAGCGAGCAGTACTTC. Its translation: CASREWGSEQYF.